This TCR beta chain was sequenced for a study of identical twins. Overall study results and limits: Less excess twin sharing appeared in beta out-of-frame sequences. Out-of-frame alpha sequences common to twins exhibited an excess of low generation probability.

This clonotype came up many times. Its antigen is currently unknown. One entry per CDR3 protein, called by TCRdb with MiXCR from the 5' RACE reads. The table records 600,000 to 800,000 distinct CDR3 sequences, over 20% of them present only once. Deletions cut 2 bases from V and 6 bases from J, with 11 bases between. This CDR3 is 14 amino acids long. The germline V gene has CDR1 MNHEY and CDR2 SVGAGI. These sequences were also reported in another study, on T cells expressing NK-cell markers. This second study notes: It was sorted CD3+CD56+NKG2C+, CD3+CD56+NKG2C- and CD3+CD56-NKG2C+ T cells that supplied the TCR beta repertoires. A handful of donors likewise had their CD3+CD56-NKG2C+ fraction led by these clonotypes.

This chain connects TRBV6-5 to TRBJ1-5; TRBD1 might be the D (5 bases). The TCR comes from a woman between 18 and 30 years old in good health. Sequenced material: PBMCs. The CDR3 coding sequence is TGTGCCAGCAGTTACAGGAGGGGAGCTCAGCCCCAGCATTTT. It translates to CASSYRRGAQPQHF.